This T cell receptor (beta chain) derives from a study of blood T cell repertoires in COVID-19. About the study: Samples taken during acute and convalescent COVID-19 were collected in the United States, Italy and Spain. The cDNA or gDNA used as material had been derived from T cells, B-cell-depleted T cells, or PBMCs.

Ages ranged from about 18 to 89 years, with residence in 20 to 30 US areas. Cohort 3 donors counted as recovered after two negative PCRs, clearance, or resolved symptoms. Sequencing used immunoSEQ multiplex PCR; TCRdb keeps in-frame clones, though not all of them. Among about 120,000 clones listed, around 83% were seen once. Germline CDR1 SGHDT, CDR2 YYEEEE. The length of the CDR3 is 14 residues. V was trimmed by 1 base and J by 0 bases, leaving 4 bases between them. The chain recombines TRBV5-6 with TRBJ1-4; no definite D call. This TCR was sampled from a woman between 25 and 40 years old who had recovered from COVID-19. Sequenced input: PBMCs or T cells enriched from blood (not recorded which). The CDR3 loop is CASSLTATNEKLFF. The CDR3, as DNA: TGTGCCAGCAGCTTGACAGCAACTAATGAAAAACTGTTTTTT. The complete variable domain, with remaining parts taken from reference TRBV5-6 and TRBJ1-4, reads DAGVTQSPTHLIKTRGQQVTLRCSPKSGHDTVSWYQQALGQGPQFIFQYYEEEERQRGNFPDRFSGHQFPNYSSELNVNALLLGDSALYLCASSLTATNEKLFFGSGTQLSVL.